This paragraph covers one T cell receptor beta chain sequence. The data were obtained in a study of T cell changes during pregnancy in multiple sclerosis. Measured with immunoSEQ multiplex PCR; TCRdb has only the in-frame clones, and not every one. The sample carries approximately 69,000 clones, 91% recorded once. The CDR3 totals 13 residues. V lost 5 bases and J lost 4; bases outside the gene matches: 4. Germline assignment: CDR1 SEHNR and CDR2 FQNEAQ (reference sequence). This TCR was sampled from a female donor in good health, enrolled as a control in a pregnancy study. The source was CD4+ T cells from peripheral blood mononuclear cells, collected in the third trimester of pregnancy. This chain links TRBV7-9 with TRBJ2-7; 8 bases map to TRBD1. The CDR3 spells CASSARQGYEQYF. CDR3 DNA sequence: TGTGCCAGCAGCGCCAGACAGGGGTACGAGCAGTACTTC.